The following is a T cell receptor beta chain sequence with its context. What it binds is not known. The assay was immunoSEQ multiplex PCR, and TCRdb's table has in-frame clones only and misses some. The sample yields some 160,000 clones, around 85% seen once. The CDR3 spans 13 residues. The germline gives CDR1 SGHDN, CDR2 FVKESK. Trimming cost V 4 bases and J 4 bases; bases outside gene matches: 3. This record belongs to a study of T cell responses to AZD1222 COVID-19 vaccine. General study points: Of spike-specific TCRs, nearly half reportedly target regions left unmutated in variants. Without day 14 samples, only post-peak T cell repertoires were studied.

Pooled together were second doses at about 4 or about 12 weeks. The chain combines TRBV14 with TRBJ1-2; 7 nucleotides agree with TRBD1. The clonotype comes from an adult who received the AZD1222 COVID-19 vaccine. The sample consisted of peripheral blood, taken 28 days after the second AZD1222 dose. The CDR3 is CASSRAGGYGYTF. The DNA of the CDR3 is TGTGCCAGCAGCCGAGCAGGGGGCTATGGCTACACCTTC.